This T cell receptor (beta chain) was identified in a study of OX40 agonist ivuxolimab in advanced cancers. General study findings and limits: Expanded clones tended on average to be more numerous among CD8+ T cells than CD4+.

Assay: immunoSEQ multiplex PCR; the TCRdb copy retains only in-frame clones and omits some. This sample has some 20,000 clones, with about 86% found just once. J lost 5 bases, V lost 6 bases, and 4 bases had no gene match. Looked up from germline, CDR1 is MNHNY and CDR2 is SVGAGI (reference sequence). The CDR3 consists of 12 residues. In the case of this clone: Its target is not known.

Sequencing used CD4+ or CD8+ T cells sorted from blood, obtained in a trial of the OX40 agonist ivuxolimab. This sequence joins TRBV6-6 and TRBJ2-7, with 7 bases aligning to TRBD1. The receptor was derived from an adult with an advanced solid tumor such as melanoma, head and neck, liver or kidney cancer. The CDR3 sequence is CASRTGRNEQYF. The CDR3 nucleotides are TGTGCCAGCAGGACAGGGCGGAACGAGCAGTACTTC.